This T cell receptor beta chain was sequenced for a study of CD8 T cells in Susac syndrome (dated by TCRdb to the late 2010s). About the full investigation: Repertoire sequencing was used to test whether CD8+ T cell activation and differentiation in Susac syndrome was antigen driven. The clonality of the CD8+ T cell repertoire was compared across over 10 healthy donors, about 14 Susac syndrome patients and about 16 multiple sclerosis patients.

RNA was extracted using the RNeasy kit, and about 0.45 to 1 ug of the RNA was reverse transcribed with random hexamers. TCR beta CDR3 regions were amplified with the immunoSEQ multiplex PCR assay covering 54 Vbeta and 13 Jbeta segments. PCR amplification bias was corrected using a synthetic template baseline for primer optimization and computational correction. In the authors' own workflow: Reads were annotated to V, D and J genes per IMGT and analyzed with immunoSEQ Analyzer, keeping only productive sequences. Clonality was computed as one minus Shannon entropy normalized by log2 of the number of productive unique sequences. For each patient and control, public and private clones were evaluated among the 100 most prevalent clones. A clone was defined as Susac-specific if it was absent from the healthy and MS cohorts, from roughly 1,000 published viral clones and from other ImmuneACCESS disease sequences. In-frame beta chains were kept once TCRdb had trimmed the public reads at Q25 with fastp and called clones with MiXCR. Here each entry gathers all rows of one CDR3 protein and keeps the most common genes and DNA. TCRdb, not the authors, supplied the V and J calls. The sample table lists around 270,000 distinct CDR3 sequences, around 89% of them with a count of one. The ten biggest clones cover about 0.17% of the sample.

Peripheral blood CD8+ and CD4+ T cells from healthy donors, Susac syndrome patients and multiple sclerosis patients were profiled by high-throughput TCR beta sequencing. Treatment-naive patients with stable or active relapsing-remitting disease fulfilling revised McDonald criteria were used as multiple sclerosis controls. CD8+ TEMRA cells were enriched by FACS, while bulk CD8+ and CD4+ T cells were purified by magnetic negative isolation. Blood was collected in EDTA tubes and processed within 24 hours, with PBMCs isolated through density gradient centrifugation. PBMCs intended for TCR sequencing were cryopreserved in liquid nitrogen and thawed later in a water bath at 37 degrees C. The sorted or isolated CD4+, CD8+ and CD8+ TEMRA cells had a purity of 90% or higher. In the germline V gene (reference sequence), CDR1 corresponds to LNHDA and CDR2 to SQIVND. The CDR3 contains 14 residues, cysteine and phenylalanine counted. This entry keeps only the CDR3 DNA: 42 bases, framed from base 1. Trimming at the junction amounts to 7 bases on V and 7 bases on J, and the germline ends lie 17 bases apart.

Note on this clonotype: Its target antigen remains unknown. The input lacks base qualities; no much larger clone sits a single base away.

Findings and caveats that apply to the study as a whole: The study acknowledged that relatively few individuals were included in the TCR sequencing and HLA analysis.

Sequenced material: CD8+ T cells from PBMCs. The sequence was obtained from a human donor with multiple sclerosis. In this chain, TRBV19 is recombined with TRBJ1-5; the D gene is perhaps TRBD1, from 5 matching bases. Here the CDR3 is given as CASTPGQLNQPQHF. The DNA is TGTGCCAGTACCCCGGGGCAGCTCAACCAGCCCCAGCATTTT.